A selection of T cell receptor beta chains follows, all from one sample in a study of human T cells and chemical hapten exposure. Using its own MiXCR run on the RACE reads, TCRdb lists one record per CDR3 protein. Of over 55,000 distinct CDR3 sequences listed, more than 9.5% were seen once; the top ten hold roughly 1.4%. The sample consisted of whole blood, taken in connection with sensitization to the hapten diphenylcyclopropenone (DPC). All receptors derive from a woman aged 45-60 years with alopecia areata. Some clones in this sample may be carry-over from other donors' samples. Each CDR3 is given with its conserved first and last residue. The D gene is left open where the match is weak. Clone size is given for some rows only: seen once, a few or many times, or a class if the clone is expanded.

CDR3 protein: CASSQVSDTQYF
CDR3 DNA: TGTGCCAGCAGCCAAGTAAGCGATACGCAGTATTTT
V gene: TRBV3-1
J gene: TRBJ2-3
clone size: -
D gene: -

CDR3 protein: CASSLGGGLPQADTQYF
CDR3 DNA: TGTGCCAGCAGCTTGGGTGGCGGATTACCCCAAGCAGATACGCAGTATTTT
V gene: TRBV7-2
J gene: TRBJ2-3
clone size: -
D gene: -

CDR3 protein: CSAPGTDYEQYF
CDR3 DNA: TGCAGTGCTCCTGGGACAGACTACGAGCAGTACTTC
V gene: TRBV20-1
J gene: TRBJ2-7
clone size: many
D gene: TRBD1

CDR3 protein: CASSLRGNPYNEQFF
CDR3 DNA: TGTGCCAGCAGTTTACGGGGAAACCCCTACAATGAGCAGTTCTTC
V gene: TRBV12-3/TRBV12-4
J gene: TRBJ2-1
clone size: many
D gene: -

CDR3 protein: CASSQGDWDILNYGYTF
CDR3 DNA: TGCGCCAGCAGCCAAGGCGACTGGGACATACTTAACTATGGCTACACCTTC
V gene: TRBV4-1
J gene: TRBJ1-2
clone size: many
D gene: -

CDR3 protein: CASSFVSDTQYF
CDR3 DNA: TGTGCCAGCAGCTTTGTCTCTGATACGCAGTATTTT
V gene: TRBV7-9
J gene: TRBJ2-3
clone size: few
D gene: -

CDR3 protein: CASSLAGFPYEQYF
CDR3 DNA: TGTGCCAGCAGCTTAGCTGGGTTTCCCTACGAGCAGTACTTC
V gene: TRBV7-2
J gene: TRBJ2-7
clone size: many
D gene: -

CDR3 protein: CASSHQTGGFVNYGYTF
CDR3 DNA: TGCGCCAGCAGCCACCAGACTGGAGGGTTTGTTAACTATGGCTACACCTTC
V gene: TRBV4-3
J gene: TRBJ1-2
clone size: -
D gene: -

CDR3 protein: CASSESGTGGQPQHF
CDR3 DNA: TGCGCCAGCAGTGAGTCCGGGACAGGGGGTCAGCCCCAGCATTTT
V gene: TRBV10-2
J gene: TRBJ1-5
clone size: few
D gene: TRBD1

CDR3 protein: CASSTTNYGYTF
CDR3 DNA: TGTGCCAGCAGCACCACTAACTATGGCTACACCTTC
V gene: TRBV7-9
J gene: TRBJ1-2
clone size: many
D gene: -

CDR3 protein: CSAQVYNEQFF
CDR3 DNA: TGCAGCGCACAGGTTTACAATGAGCAGTTCTTC
V gene: TRBV29-1
J gene: TRBJ2-1
clone size: many
D gene: -

CDR3 protein: CASSQTTGAAYNEQFF
CDR3 DNA: TGCGCCAGCAGCCAAACCACAGGGGCTGCCTACAATGAGCAGTTCTTC
V gene: TRBV4-3
J gene: TRBJ2-1
clone size: few
D gene: TRBD1

CDR3 protein: CSVLKAGRTDTQYF
CDR3 DNA: TGCAGCGTCCTGAAGGCGGGGAGAACAGATACGCAGTATTTT
V gene: TRBV29-1
J gene: TRBJ2-3
clone size: many
D gene: -

CDR3 protein: CASNFLEFYGYTF
CDR3 DNA: TGTGCCAGCAACTTCTTGGAATTCTATGGCTACACCTTC
V gene: TRBV2
J gene: TRBJ1-2
clone size: few
D gene: -

CDR3 protein: CASSSTARQGAHTDTQYF
CDR3 DNA: TGTGCCAGCAGCTCAACCGCGCGACAGGGAGCCCACACAGATACGCAGTATTTT
V gene: TRBV6-2/TRBV6-3
J gene: TRBJ2-3
clone size: many
D gene: TRBD1

CDR3 protein: CASSPRDRGYEQYF
CDR3 DNA: TGTGCCAGCAGCCCACGGGACAGGGGTTATGAGCAGTACTTC
V gene: TRBV11-3
J gene: TRBJ2-7
clone size: many
D gene: TRBD1

CDR3 protein: CASSYAGTSAGELFF
CDR3 DNA: TGTGCCAGCAGCTACGCCGGGACTAGCGCCGGGGAGCTGTTTTTT
V gene: TRBV11-2
J gene: TRBJ2-2
clone size: -
D gene: TRBD2

CDR3 protein: CASSPWTGRSTEAFF
CDR3 DNA: TGTGCCAGCAGCCCCTGGACAGGACGGAGCACTGAAGCTTTCTTT
V gene: TRBV5-5
J gene: TRBJ1-1
clone size: -
D gene: TRBD1

CDR3 protein: CSVETIPGGPNTEAFF
CDR3 DNA: TGCAGCGTTGAAACCATCCCAGGGGGCCCGAACACTGAAGCTTTCTTT
V gene: TRBV29-1
J gene: TRBJ1-1
clone size: -
D gene: TRBD1

CDR3 protein: CSVASRGQENIQYF
CDR3 DNA: TGCAGCGTCGCGTCGCGGGGGCAGGAGAACATTCAGTACTTC
V gene: TRBV29-1
J gene: TRBJ2-4
clone size: few
D gene: -

CDR3 protein: CASSLVAGPYNEQFF
CDR3 DNA: TGTGCCAGCAGCTTGGTAGCGGGACCTTACAATGAGCAGTTCTTC
V gene: TRBV7-9
J gene: TRBJ2-1
clone size: many
D gene: TRBD2

CDR3 protein: CASSYSPGGEGTDTQYF
CDR3 DNA: TGTGCCAGCAGTTACTCTCCGGGGGGGGAAGGCACAGATACGCAGTATTTT
V gene: TRBV6-2/TRBV6-3
J gene: TRBJ2-3
clone size: -
D gene: TRBD2

CDR3 protein: CASSLEYTGRGKAKNIQYF
CDR3 DNA: TGTGCCAGCAGCTTGGAGTATACGGGCAGGGGAAAAGCCAAAAACATTCAGTACTTC
V gene: TRBV5-4
J gene: TRBJ2-4
clone size: many
D gene: -

CDR3 protein: CASSRLAGPFTDTQYF
CDR3 DNA: TGTGCCAGCAGTCGACTAGCGGGGCCCTTCACAGATACGCAGTATTTT
V gene: TRBV6-1
J gene: TRBJ2-3
clone size: many
D gene: TRBD2

CDR3 protein: CASSPSTGRNNYGYTF
CDR3 DNA: TGTGCCAGCAGTCCCTCGACAGGCAGAAATAACTATGGCTACACCTTC
V gene: TRBV6-6
J gene: TRBJ1-2
clone size: many
D gene: -

CDR3 protein: CASSLLGVTDTQYF
CDR3 DNA: TGTGCCAGCAGTTTATTAGGGGTCACAGATACGCAGTATTTT
V gene: TRBV27
J gene: TRBJ2-3
clone size: many
D gene: -

CDR3 protein: CASSLVGRSEAFF
CDR3 DNA: TGTGCCAGCAGCTTAGTGGGGCGCTCTGAAGCTTTCTTT
V gene: TRBV7-2
J gene: TRBJ1-1
clone size: -
D gene: -

CDR3 protein: CASRSLLTEAFF
CDR3 DNA: TGTGCCAGCCGGTCATTGCTCACTGAAGCTTTCTTT
V gene: TRBV28
J gene: TRBJ1-1
clone size: many
D gene: -

CDR3 protein: CSARGSGSPYNEQFF
CDR3 DNA: TGCAGTGCCCGAGGTAGCGGGAGCCCCTACAATGAGCAGTTCTTC
V gene: TRBV20-1
J gene: TRBJ2-1
clone size: few
D gene: TRBD2

CDR3 protein: CASSFSRGNEQFF
CDR3 DNA: TGTGCCAGCAGTTTTTCCAGGGGCAATGAGCAGTTCTTC
V gene: TRBV27
J gene: TRBJ2-1
clone size: many
D gene: -

CDR3 protein: CASSPSDRSNQPQHF
CDR3 DNA: TGTGCCAGCTCACCATCCGACAGGAGCAATCAGCCCCAGCATTTT
V gene: TRBV18
J gene: TRBJ1-5
clone size: few
D gene: -

CDR3 protein: CASSDRLYEQYF
CDR3 DNA: TGCGCCAGCAGTGATCGTCTGTACGAGCAGTACTTC
V gene: TRBV10-2
J gene: TRBJ2-7
clone size: few
D gene: -

CDR3 protein: CASSTNRDRSEKLFF
CDR3 DNA: TGTGCCAGCTCAACGAACCGGGACAGGAGTGAAAAACTGTTTTTT
V gene: TRBV18
J gene: TRBJ1-4
clone size: many
D gene: TRBD1

CDR3 protein: CASSSTGTSGYNEQFF
CDR3 DNA: TGTGCCAGCAGCTCGACCGGGACTAGCGGTTACAATGAGCAGTTCTTC
V gene: TRBV7-2
J gene: TRBJ2-1
clone size: -
D gene: TRBD2

CDR3 protein: CASSRGRKEAFF
CDR3 DNA: TGCGCCAGCAGCCGGGGACGGAAGGAAGCTTTCTTT
V gene: TRBV5-1
J gene: TRBJ1-1
clone size: few
D gene: -

CDR3 protein: CSVGTDAYGYTF
CDR3 DNA: TGCAGCGTTGGGACAGACGCATATGGCTACACCTTC
V gene: TRBV29-1
J gene: TRBJ1-2
clone size: many
D gene: -

CDR3 protein: CASSQDASRETQYF
CDR3 DNA: TGTGCCAGCAGCCAAGATGCCAGCCGGGAGACCCAGTACTTC
V gene: TRBV14
J gene: TRBJ2-5
clone size: many
D gene: -

CDR3 protein: CASSPQGGDTQYF
CDR3 DNA: TGTGCCAGCAGCCCCCAGGGTGGAGATACGCAGTATTTT
V gene: TRBV7-6
J gene: TRBJ2-3
clone size: -
D gene: -

CDR3 protein: CASSLFPGEQETQYF
CDR3 DNA: TGCGCCAGCAGCTTGTTCCCCGGAGAGCAAGAGACCCAGTACTTC
V gene: TRBV5-1
J gene: TRBJ2-5
clone size: -
D gene: -

CDR3 protein: CASSLRTGAAEQYF
CDR3 DNA: TGTGCCAGCAGTTTACGGACGGGAGCTGCCGAGCAGTACTTC
V gene: TRBV12-3/TRBV12-4
J gene: TRBJ2-7
clone size: -
D gene: -

CDR3 protein: CASSLGGSETQYF
CDR3 DNA: TGTGCCAGCAGCCTGGGGGGGTCGGAGACCCAGTACTTC
V gene: TRBV28
J gene: TRBJ2-5
clone size: -
D gene: TRBD2

CDR3 protein: CASSRTYGNTEAFF
CDR3 DNA: TGTGCCAGCAGCCGCACTTATGGGAACACTGAAGCTTTCTTT
V gene: TRBV6-2/TRBV6-3
J gene: TRBJ1-1
clone size: few
D gene: -